This TCR beta chain was documented in a study of Graves' ophthalmopathy and Graves' hyperthyroidism. The CDR3 length is 14 residues. Trimming removed 7 bases from V and 0 bases from J, with 9 bases in between. CDR1 is SNHLY and CDR2 is FYNNEI in the germline V gene. This clonotype was recorded many times. RNA transcripts were the template, and TCR beta CDR3 regions were amplified from them. An initial RT-PCR round employing HTBI primers preceded a second-round multiplex PCR. TCRdb re-analysed the multiplex PCR reads in MiXCR, keeping a single row per CDR3 protein. The top ten clones hold 12% of a sample with a few hundred thousand distinct CDR3 sequences, around a sixth of them seen once.

The V call is TRBV2, the J call TRBJ2-2, with D hard to call. Sequenced sample: peripheral blood. The sequence was collected from an adult man with Graves' ophthalmopathy. CDR3 loop: CASISSPNTGELFF. The DNA for the CDR3 is TGTGCCAGCATTTCGTCTCCGAACACCGGGGAGCTGTTTTTT. Supplemented by reference TRBV2 and TRBJ2-2, the full variable domain reads EPEVTQTPSHQVTQMGQEVILRCVPISNHLYFYWYRQILGQKVEFLVSFYNNEISEKSEIFDDQFSVERPDGSNFTLKIRSTKLEDSAMYFCASISSPNTGELFFGEGSRLTVL.